This entry is about one TCR beta chain. It has no known antigen specificity. No clone much larger than this one lies a single base away; base qualities are absent. Expansion of CD8+CD57+ cells had been shown by flow cytometry in the patients chosen for sequencing. Severe acquired aplastic anemia was diagnosed in all patients according to International Study of Aplastic Anemia and Agranulocytosis and Camitta criteria. Patients had received no therapy at the time of blood sampling. In this study, sorted CD4+ and CD8+ T cells from the blood of healthy subjects and of severe aplastic anemia patients had their TCR repertoires deep-sequenced. In the USA, patient enrollment took place under clinicaltrials.gov protocols 00001620, 01623167, 00001397, 00071045, 00081523 and 00961064. Ficoll-Paque density gradient centrifugation was used to isolate peripheral blood mononuclear cells. Before DNA extraction, CD4+ and CD8+ T cells were sorted by FACS or by magnetic beads.

Profiling of TCR beta VDJ combinations and CDR3 sequences used genomic DNA as the template. TCR repertoire sequencing was run on an Illumina HiSeq 2000. In the original analysis: TRBV/TRBJ rearrangement plots, CDR3 size and DJ length profiles, and Simpson's diversity index were used to evaluate the repertoires. The immunodominant clone was defined as the most abundant DNA sequence in deep sequencing data. CDR3 amino acid sequences were screened for sharing across subjects and compared with published repertoires and the VDJdb database. Clones were called with MiXCR by TCRdb after fastp trimmed the public reads at Q25, and only in-frame beta chains were retained. Each entry is one CDR3 protein sequence, shown with its most common DNA and genes. What appears here as the V and J calls and clone size reflects TCRdb's work, not the paper's. Counted in this sample were 80,000 to 100,000 distinct CDR3 sequences; around 70% of them appeared once. The biggest ten clones account for approximately 65% of the sample.

This sample is drawn from a study of CD8+CD57+ T cells in acquired aplastic anemia (dated by TCRdb to the late 2010s). Turning to the overall study: On average, sorted CD4+ and CD8+ cells yielded around 3.1 ug of extracted DNA, with a range of about 0.19 to 30 ug. CD8+CD57+ expansion was defined as a frequency above the mean frequency observed in healthy subjects.

The CDR3 starts with the cysteine, ends with the phenylalanine, and has 16 residues. Left in the record is the CDR3 DNA by itself, 48 bases read in frame from the first base. Per the germline V gene (reference sequence), LNHNV is the CDR1 and YYDKDF is the CDR2. Trimming at the junction amounts to 1 base on V and 2 bases on J, and the germline ends lie 14 bases apart. Beyond this particular receptor, the publication reports: About 28 CD8+ CDR3 sequences were found in both patients and controls but appeared to be highly expressed in patients and within the immunodominant clones of the patients. Patients and healthy controls showed no significant difference in CD8+ Simpson's diversity (P=0.060).

The specimen was sorted CD4+, CD8+, or CD8+CD57+ T cells (not recorded which) from PBMCs. This receptor was identified in a human donor with aplastic anemia. Recombination connected TRBV15 to TRBJ1-2, with the identity of the D gene unclear. Read as DNA, the sequence is TGTGCCACCAGCAGAGGCGATTTCGGATGGAACTATGGCTACACCTTC. Translation gives CATSRGDFGWNYGYTF.